The clone carrying this T cell receptor beta chain was found a few times. Its target is unknown. Using a J-beta primer mix together with a sample-barcoded 5' primer, a second PCR was run for roughly 7 to 11 cycles. Tags on each cDNA molecule came from a template-switch adaptor with 12 random nucleotides. TCRdb reprocessed the 5' RACE reads via MiXCR and lists one record per CDR3 protein. The sample records over 1,500,000 distinct CDR3 sequences, 49% being singletons. Those donating, healthy Caucasian individuals from Russia, were aged about 6 to 100. The sample is drawn from a study of blood T cells in healthy people across ages. Study results and limitations: Relative to aged donors, long-lived donors carried more naive CD4+ cells and displayed higher diversity. Unknown CMV status may confound age-related changes in expanded clones.

V trimming: 6 bases; J trimming: 0 bases; junction bases outside the gene matches: 15. CDR1 is MNHNS and CDR2 is SASEGT in the germline V gene. The length of the CDR3 is 21 residues. The chain employs TRBV6-1 and TRBJ2-1, with 15 bases fitting TRBD2. The origin of this receptor is a woman aged 40 to 50 in good health. The specimen sequenced was blood. CDR3 nucleotide sequence: TGTGCCAGCAGGAGGGGGGGCCCAGGGACTAGCGGGGGGACCTCCTACAATGAGCAGTTCTTC. Translating gives CASRRGGPGTSGGTSYNEQFF.